This T cell receptor (beta chain) was sequenced in a study of human T cells and chemical hapten exposure. Study information: Patch tests delivered 0.01% DPC to the upper back and were evaluated at 6 days. Alopecia universalis, totalis or areata was present in patients who were mostly female. Per-sample TCR yield variation was attributed mainly to small pooled library volume differences.

Time point meaning: pre-sensitization, week 0. Treatment noted: therapeutic diphenylcyclopropenone sensitization with weekly scalp DPC. One entry per CDR3 protein, called by TCRdb with MiXCR from the RACE reads. The data contain 180,000 or so distinct CDR3 sequences, roughly 30% of them seen just once; the ten biggest clones take up nearly 3%. Trimming cost V 5 bases and J 2 bases, with 12 bases left between them. The CDR3 covers 14 residues. Germline CDR1 and CDR2: SGHAT and FQNNGV. Study findings and constraints: Among expanded TCRs, significantly more large CDR3 similarity clusters formed than among controls.

As concerns this clonotype: Its target is unknown.

The V call is TRBV11-2, the J call TRBJ2-5; the D gene is possibly TRBD2 (5 bases). The material sequenced was whole blood, taken in connection with sensitization to the hapten diphenylcyclopropenone (DPC). The sequence derives from a woman in her 30s with alopecia areata. Some clones in this sample may be carry-over from other donors' samples. The CDR3 nucleotides are TGTGCCAGCAGCCGCGGGCACACGCAAGAGACCCAGTACTTC. It is translated as CASSRGHTQETQYF.